The TCR beta chain described here comes from a study of T cell responses to AZD1222 COVID-19 vaccine. Study-wide results and caveats: Reportedly, nearly half of unique spike TCRs recognized epitopes outside B.1.351/B.1.1.7 mutations.

Germline V gene data show CDR1 as WSHSY and CDR2 as SAAADI. The CDR3 runs 18 residues. V lost 2 bases and J 1 base, leaving 15 bases between the germline ends. Sequencing was performed with immunoSEQ multiplex PCR; in TCRdb, only in-frame clones are kept and a portion is missing. The data hold tens of thousands of clones, with 92% observed a single time. In its sample, this clone was seen once. The antigen is unknown. The clonotype originates from an adult in good health. The chain couples TRBV10-2 to TRBJ2-6; tentatively, D is TRBD1 or TRBD2 (6 bases each). This specimen consisted of peripheral blood, obtained on day 0 of AZD1222 vaccination. CDR3 coding DNA: TGCGCCAGCAGTGAGCTGGGGGGCGCGCTTTCTGGGGCCAACGTCCTGACTTTC. It specifies CASSELGGALSGANVLTF.